Listed below are T cell receptor beta chains from one sample, sequenced in a study of post-analysis software for immune sequencing data. TCRdb fed the PCR reads into MiXCR, producing one record per CDR3 protein. The sample has roughly 200,000 distinct CDR3 sequences; 25% to 30% are singletons. Material: blood. The receptors stem from a girl aged 2-17 years with multiple sclerosis. Each CDR3 is given with its conserved first and last residue. Fields, in order: V gene, CDR3 protein.

V gene: TRBV5-1
CDR3 protein: CASSLDGQGRQPQHF

V gene: TRBV6-1
CDR3 protein: CASSPLQGGSNYGYTF

V gene: TRBV20-1
CDR3 protein: CSAAPSGGAVKNIQYF

V gene: TRBV10-2
CDR3 protein: CASRQTPSSYEQYF

V gene: TRBV4-1
CDR3 protein: CASSQASGTYEQYF

V gene: TRBV28
CDR3 protein: CASKAGNTGELFF

V gene: TRBV27
CDR3 protein: CASSPQSRDNEQFF

V gene: TRBV6-2/TRBV6-3
CDR3 protein: CASTAFRTAYNEQFF

V gene: TRBV27
CDR3 protein: CASPSRDISYEQYF

V gene: TRBV7-2
CDR3 protein: CASSLTISHEQYF

V gene: TRBV7-2
CDR3 protein: CASSSGTTGYTF

V gene: TRBV20-1
CDR3 protein: CSAVTSGRLLGDEQFF

V gene: TRBV7-9
CDR3 protein: CASSFLAGGVYEQYF

V gene: TRBV28
CDR3 protein: CASIPALRGQPQHF